The next 24 T cell receptor beta chains were all read from a single sample in a study of human thymus T cells. Only in-frame clones appear in the TCRdb table, and some are missing; sequencing was by immunoSEQ multiplex PCR. The profile shows roughly 60,000 clones, approximately 95% of them singletons. Source material: blood. Receptors were obtained from a boy under three years old with a congenital heart defect but otherwise immunologically healthy.

The sample holds one count of this clone. V is TRBV6-1 and J is TRBJ2-5; D call uncertain. The CDR3 contains 14 residues. Trimming took off 2 bases at V and 0 bases at J, with 7 bases between the two ends. Germline V gene sequence: CDR1 MNHNS, CDR2 SASEGT. CDR3 amino acids: CASSERVYQETQYF. The CDR3, as DNA: TGTGCCAGCAGTGAAAGGGTGTACCAAGAGACCCAGTACTTC.

V gene TRBV2 combines with J gene TRBJ2-7; 8 bases are shared with TRBD1. Trimming removed 6 bases from V and 9 bases from J; junction bases left unmatched: 4. Germline V gene sequence: CDR1 SNHLY, CDR2 FYNNEI. CDR3 length equals 11 residues. The CDR3 region has the DNA TGTGCCAGCAGAGGGACAGGCGGGCAGTACTTC. Its protein is CASRGTGGQYF.

The chain couples TRBV20-1 to TRBJ1-2; D is uncertain. CDR3 length: 11 residues. V gave up 3 bases and J gave up 4 bases, with 6 bases separating them. Germline lookup yields CDR1 DFQATT and CDR2 SNEGSKA (reference sequence). The CDR3, as DNA: TGCAGTGCTAGGGTCGCCTATGGCTACACCTTC. Its protein product is CSARVAYGYTF.

This sequence joins TRBV6-5 and TRBJ1-2; a weak D match, TRBD1 (6 bases). Germline loops: CDR1 MNHEY, CDR2 SVGAGI. The CDR3 length is 15 residues. V was cut by 4 bases and J by 2 bases, with 14 bases left in between. The CDR3 sequence is CASSSMTRGNYGYTF. For the CDR3, the DNA is TGTGCCAGCAGTTCCATGACCAGGGGCAACTATGGCTACACCTTC.

This chain joins TRBV4-2 and TRBJ2-1; 10 positions match TRBD2. Per germline, CDR1 LGHNA and CDR2 YNFKEQ. J was trimmed by 2 bases and V by 2 bases; bases with no gene match: 9. This CDR3 contains 18 residues. CDR3 DNA: TGTGCCAGCAGCCAAATCCGCTGGGGACTAGCGACCTACAATGAGCAGTTCTTC. Translation gives CASSQIRWGLATYNEQFF.

The rearrangement uses TRBV7-2 and TRBJ2-7; 11 bases agree with TRBD2. The trim removed 5 bases at V and 3 bases at J, leaving 6 bases unmatched. CDR3 length: 15 amino acids. Germline values: CDR1 SGHTA, CDR2 FQGNSA. The CDR3 DNA sequence: TGTGCCAGCAGCCCGACTAGCGGGACATACTACGAGCAGTACTTC. Translation gives CASSPTSGTYYEQYF.

This rearrangement joins TRBV30 to TRBJ1-6, with TRBD1 as a possible D gene (6 bases). CDR1 GTSNPN and CDR2 SVGIG come from the germline V gene (reference sequence). Between the trimmed V and J ends, which lost 2 bases and 9 bases, there was a span of 11 bases. CDR3 size: 13 residues. CDR3 nucleotides: TGTGCCTGGAGTAGAGAAGGGGGTTCACCCCTCCACTTT. This sequence encodes CAWSREGGSPLHF.

The V gene is TRBV5-1, the J gene TRBJ2-5; 16 bases line up with TRBD2. Germline CDR1 is SGHRS and CDR2 is YFSETQ. J lost 4 bases, V lost 4 bases, and 10 bases had no gene match. The CDR3 runs to 18 residues. CDR3 region: CASSGPGTSGGAGETQYF. In DNA form, the CDR3 reads TGCGCCAGCAGCGGACCCGGGACTAGCGGGGGGGCCGGAGAGACCCAGTACTTC.

The chain recombines TRBV28 with TRBJ1-2; a possible D gene is TRBD1 (6 bases). CDR3 length: 14 residues. Per germline, CDR1 MDHEN and CDR2 SYDVKM. Trimming removed 2 bases at V and 11 bases at J, with 18 bases between. DNA of the CDR3: TGTGCCAGCAGTTTAAGGGAAACAGGGAGAAGATACACCTTC. Protein: CASSLRETGRRYTF.

The CDR3, as DNA: TGTGCCAGCGGGACAGGGTCGAACACTGAAGCTTTCTTT. It translates to CASGTGSNTEAFF. The rearrangement uses TRBV19 and TRBJ1-1; TRBD1 matches 9 bases. CDR3 length: 13 amino acids. Germline V gives CDR1 LNHDA, CDR2 SQIVND (reference sequence). V lost 9 bases, J lost 1 base, and 3 bases stayed unmatched.

This clone came up a few times. The chain couples TRBV7-6 to TRBJ2-3; 11 bases match TRBD2. Germline V gene data show CDR1 as SGHVS and CDR2 as FNYEAQ. The V and J ends lost 4 bases and 4 bases, in that order; junction bases with no gene match: 4. The CDR3 totals 15 residues. CDR3 sequence: CASSSFSGRADTQYF. In DNA, the CDR3 is TGTGCCAGCAGCTCATTTAGCGGGAGGGCAGATACGCAGTATTTT.

The V gene is TRBV5-5, the J gene TRBJ2-5; D is undetermined. Germline loops: CDR1 SGHKS, CDR2 YYEKEE (reference sequence). V was shortened by 0 bases and J by 3 bases, with 15 bases between the two germline ends. The CDR3 loop spans 16 amino acids. The CDR3 bases are TGTGCCAGCAGCTTGGCCCGGGTGAGCTCCAAAGAGACCCAGTACTTC. Translating it yields CASSLARVSSKETQYF.

The rearrangement joins TRBV7-9 to TRBJ2-5, with D possibly matching TRBD2 (6 bases). This CDR3 spans 14 amino acids. Trimming cost V 6 bases and J 4 bases, with 15 bases left between them. From germline, CDR1 is SEHNR and CDR2 FQNEAQ (reference sequence). The CDR3 DNA is TGTGCCAGCAGTTCATGGGGGGTAAGAGAGACCCAGTACTTC. Translated, it gives CASSSWGVRETQYF.

The chain has TRBV5-1 and TRBJ2-7, with 11 bases matching TRBD1. The V gene's germline CDR1 is SGHRS and CDR2 YFSETQ. The V gene end was trimmed by 4 bases and the J gene end by 3 bases; junction bases not matched to a gene: 3. This CDR3 spans 14 amino acids. The CDR3 nucleotides read TGCGCCAGCAGCCGAGGGACAGGGGGCTACGAGCAGTACTTC. Protein product: CASSRGTGGYEQYF.

This chain joins TRBV7-2 and TRBJ2-2; 10 positions match TRBD1. Germline trimming cut 5 bases from V and 4 bases from J; bases unmatched to any gene: 4. The CDR3 is made up of 15 amino acids. Per the germline V gene, CDR1 is SGHTA and CDR2 is FQGNSA. In DNA form, the CDR3 reads TGTGCCAGCAGCCCCAGGACAGGGGGCACCGGGGAGCTGTTTTTT. This encodes CASSPRTGGTGELFF.

V and J are TRBV27 and TRBJ2-1, with 10 bases lining up with TRBD2. This CDR3 is 15 amino acids long. The germline CDR1 and CDR2 sequences are MNHEY and SMNVEV (reference sequence). The J segment lost 8 bases and the V segment lost 6 bases, leaving 10 bases of the junction unmatched. In nucleotides, the CDR3 is TGTGCCAGCAGCCCGGCTAGCGGGAGTTATTATGAGCAGTTCTTC. Translated: CASSPASGSYYEQFF.

The chain combines TRBV4-1 with TRBJ2-3; the D call may be TRBD1 or TRBD2 (5 bases each). The germline CDR1 and CDR2 sequences are MGHRA and YSYEKL. CDR3 length: 14 amino acids. The V end was cut by 3 bases, the J end by 1 base, with 8 bases between. The chain's CDR3 is CASSHVGGTDTQYF. CDR3 sequence (DNA): TGCGCCAGCAGCCATGTGGGGGGCACAGATACGCAGTATTTT.

The rearrangement links TRBV7-2 to TRBJ1-1; unclear D gene. V was cut by 3 bases and J by 5 bases, with 13 bases left in between. CDR3 length equals 14 residues. Germline V gene data show CDR1 as SGHTA and CDR2 as FQGNSA. The CDR3 loop is CASSLSSAGTEAFF. The DNA of the CDR3 is TGTGCCAGCAGCTTGTCCTCGGCGGGGACTGAAGCTTTCTTT.

The V call is TRBV5-4, the J call TRBJ1-1; the match to TRBD1 covers 8 bases. CDR1 is SGHNT, CDR2 YYREEE, per germline (reference sequence). This CDR3 spans 13 amino acids. V lost 4 bases and J lost 5; bases outside the gene matches: 4. CDR3: CASSGYRGTEAFF. DNA of the CDR3: TGTGCCAGCAGCGGTTACAGGGGGACTGAAGCTTTCTTT.

The chain joins TRBV7-2 to TRBJ1-3, with 11 bases identical to TRBD1. The germline V gene encodes CDR1 SGHTA and CDR2 FQGNSA. The CDR3 is 16 residues long. The V segment lost 0 bases and the J segment 2 bases; nucleotides outside the gene matches: 0. The CDR3 loop reads CASSLAGQGAGNTIYF. The CDR3 nucleotides read TGTGCCAGCAGCTTAGCGGGACAGGGGGCTGGAAACACCATATATTTT. Drawing the rest from reference TRBV7-2 and TRBJ1-3, the complete variable domain is GAGVSQSPSNKVTEKGKDVELRCDPISGHTALYWYRQSLGQGLEFLIYFQGNSAPDKSGLPSDRFSAERTGGSVSTLTIQRTQQEDSAVYLCASSLAGQGAGNTIYFGEGSWLTVV.

This chain uses TRBV2 with TRBJ2-7; perhaps TRBD2 as D (5 bases). The CDR3 is 11 residues long. The V gene's germline CDR1 is SNHLY and CDR2 FYNNEI. The ends were cut back, 7 bases at V and 2 bases at J, with 6 bases in the middle. CDR3 sequence (DNA): TGTGCCAGCAAGGAGGCCTACGAGCAGTACTTC. This sequence encodes CASKEAYEQYF.

This chain uses TRBV30 with TRBJ2-3, with D perhaps matching TRBD2 (5 bases). The CDR3 totals 15 residues. Trimming left V 0 bases short and J 2 bases short, with 12 bases between. CDR1 is GTSNPN and CDR2 is SVGIG in the germline V gene (reference sequence). The CDR3 loop reads CAWSVRGGLTDTQYF. The DNA of the CDR3 is TGTGCCTGGAGTGTACGTGGCGGACTCACAGATACGCAGTATTTT.

This clone was seen a single time. The chain combines TRBV15 with TRBJ1-2; TRBD1 matches at 7 bases. J lost 0 bases, V lost 1 base, and 5 bases had no gene match. Looked up from germline, CDR1 is LNHNV and CDR2 is YYDKDF (reference sequence). The CDR3 has 16 residues. CDR3 sequence: CATSRVLGQSNYGYTF. In DNA, the CDR3 is TGTGCCACCAGCAGAGTATTGGGACAGTCTAACTATGGCTACACCTTC.

CDR3 sequence (DNA): TGTGCCAGCAGTCTGGGAGGGAGTGTAGGCAATGAGCAGTTCTTC. This encodes CASSLGGSVGNEQFF. V is TRBV7-9 and J is TRBJ2-1, with 7 bases fitting TRBD2. Unmatched junction bases numbered 11, after V lost 6 bases and J lost 6 bases. The CDR3 spans 15 residues. Germline V gene lookup returns CDR1 SEHNR and CDR2 FQNEAQ (reference sequence).